One sample yielded the 25 T cell receptor beta chains listed below, sequenced in a study of identical twins (dated by TCRdb to the mid-2010s). Receptors were amplified or captured by 5' RACE. TCRdb shows the sequencer as Illumina HiSeq 2000. TCRdb reprocessing: public reads trimmed at Q25 with fastp, clones called with MiXCR, in-frame beta chains kept. Identical CDR3 protein sequences are pooled into one entry, listed with their most common genes and DNA. Present in this sample are around 530,000 distinct CDR3 sequences, about 16% of which were seen just once. The ten largest clones add up to less than 0.5% of the sample. The data also belong to a second study, concerning yellow fever vaccine responses in identical twins.

The sample taken for sequencing was CD4+ T cells sorted from blood. The receptors shown here come from a woman between 18 and 29 years old in good health.

This chain links TRBV6-1 with TRBJ2-3; 11 bases map to TRBD2. The CDR3 is 16 amino acids. Germline values: CDR1 MNHNS, CDR2 SASEGT. J gave up 6 bases and V 7 bases, and 12 bases lay outside the gene matches. CDR3 in amino acids: CASTPTLTSGMDTQYF. Here the CDR3 DNA reads TGTGCCAGCACTCCGACTTTGACTAGCGGGATGGATACGCAGTATTTT.

The table lists this clonotype with a few counts. The chain is built from TRBV7-9 and TRBJ1-1; D is perhaps TRBD1 (6 bases). The V end lost 5 bases, the J end lost 6 bases, and 13 bases lay between the germline ends. Per germline, CDR1 SEHNR and CDR2 FQNEAQ (reference sequence). This CDR3 is 13 amino acids long. CDR3 DNA: TGTGCCAGCAGCCCAACAGGGTTCGCTGAAGCTTTCTTT. Its protein product is CASSPTGFAEAFF.

This clonotype has ten or more counts. This chain connects TRBV28 to TRBJ2-1; 9 bases align to TRBD2. CDR1 is MDHEN, CDR2 SYDVKM, per germline. The CDR3 is 14 residues long. Trimming at V came to 3 bases and at J to 5 bases, leaving 2 bases not matched to a gene. CDR3 loop: CASSLGLANNEQFF. The CDR3 DNA reads as TGTGCCAGCAGTTTGGGACTAGCCAACAATGAGCAGTTCTTC.

V usage is TRBV28 and J usage is TRBJ1-1, with D unclear. V was trimmed by 2 bases and J by 1 base, leaving 8 bases between them. The CDR3 spans 14 residues. The germline V gene has CDR1 MDHEN and CDR2 SYDVKM. CDR3 region: CASSLIPGNTEAFF. The CDR3 DNA follows: TGTGCCAGCAGTTTAATTCCAGGGAACACTGAAGCTTTCTTT.

This clonotype showed up just a few times. The J gene is TRBJ2-5, the V gene TRBV5-8; D not certain. Looked up from germline, CDR1 is SGHTS and CDR2 is YDEGEE. This CDR3 is 14 amino acids long. Trimming took 0 bases from V and 2 from J, leaving 8 bases between them. CDR3 bases: TGTGCCAGCAGCTTGGCTCTGATTCAAGAGACCCAGTACTTC. This translates into CASSLALIQETQYF. The variable domain in full, with the rest retrieved from reference TRBV5-8 and TRBJ2-5, is EAGVTQSPTHLIKTRGQQATLRCSPISGHTSVYWYQQALGLGLQFLLWYDEGEERNRGNFPPRFSGRQFPNYSSELNVNALELEDSALYLCASSLALIQETQYFGPGTRLLVL.

The V call is TRBV11-2, the J call TRBJ1-3; TRBD1 matches at 7 bases. CDR1 SGHAT and CDR2 FQNNGV come from the germline V gene. The CDR3 contains 15 residues. After removal of 5 bases from V and 0 bases from J, the junction contained 4 bases not matched to a gene. This CDR3 is CASSRGTVSGNTIYF. The CDR3 DNA reads as TGTGCCAGCAGCAGGGGGACAGTCTCTGGAAACACCATATATTTT.

This clonotype was counted a few times. This chain joins TRBV7-6 and TRBJ2-5; no clear D gene. The CDR3 totals 15 residues. Trimming shortened V by 4 bases and J by 1 base, and 13 bases separated the two germline ends. Germline V gene lookup returns CDR1 SGHVS and CDR2 FNYEAQ. The CDR3 sequence is CASSYQSVGQETQYF. CDR3 nucleotide sequence: TGTGCCAGCAGCTACCAATCCGTGGGCCAAGAGACCCAGTACTTC.

This sequence joins TRBV20-1 and TRBJ2-3, with D perhaps TRBD2 (7 bases). With 1 base removed from V and 4 bases from J, the gap between germline ends came to 12 bases. Germline V lookup: CDR1 DFQATT, CDR2 SNEGSKA (reference sequence). The CDR3 has 14 residues. In nucleotides, the CDR3 is TGCAGTGCTAGAGGTGTAGGGGGGGCAGATACGCAGTATTTT. It encodes CSARGVGGADTQYF.

V and J are TRBV20-1 and TRBJ2-4; the D is unclear. Per germline, CDR1 DFQATT and CDR2 SNEGSKA (reference sequence). The CDR3 is 15 amino acids. The ends were cut back, 5 bases at V and 0 bases at J, with 14 bases in the middle. The CDR3 region is CSAWTDDLAKNIQYF. The CDR3 nucleotides are TGCAGTGCTTGGACGGACGATTTAGCCAAAAACATTCAGTACTTC.

This clonotype was seen only a few times. The chain recombines TRBV29-1 with TRBJ2-5; no firm D call. This CDR3 has 12 residues. Per germline, CDR1 SQVTM and CDR2 ANQGSEA. V lost 6 bases and J 1 base, leaving 9 bases between the germline ends. The CDR3 is CSVLPPQETQYF. Written as DNA, the CDR3 is TGCAGCGTCCTTCCTCCCCAAGAGACCCAGTACTTC.

This clonotype was seen more than once but under ten times. This rearrangement joins TRBV20-1 to TRBJ2-6, with 11 bases matching TRBD1. The CDR3 is 17 residues long. The J segment lost 0 bases and the V segment lost 5 bases, leaving 6 bases of the junction unmatched. Germline-derived CDR1 and CDR2 are DFQATT and SNEGSKA (reference sequence). In DNA form, the CDR3 reads TGCAGTGCTCTGACCGGGACAGGGGGCTCTGGGGCCAACGTCCTGACTTTC. Translated, it gives CSALTGTGGSGANVLTF.

The chain couples TRBV4-1 to TRBJ2-3; 8 bases match TRBD2. CDR1 and CDR2 from the germline V gene are MGHRA and YSYEKL. The CDR3 sequence is 18 residues long. V lost 2 bases and J lost 0; bases outside the gene matches: 10. CDR3 sequence reads: CASSQSQGGRPSTDTQYF. The CDR3 DNA is TGCGCCAGCAGCCAATCCCAGGGCGGGAGGCCTAGCACAGATACGCAGTATTTT.

The chain has TRBV12-5 and TRBJ2-1; TRBD2 aligns across 13 bases. This CDR3 contains 15 residues. The V segment lost 5 bases and the J segment 9 bases; nucleotides outside the gene matches: 7. Germline V gene lookup returns CDR1 LGHNT and CDR2 FRNRAP. The CDR3, as DNA: TGTGCTAGTGGTGGCCCTAGACTAGCGGGAGGTGAGCAGTTCTTC. The encoded protein is CASGGPRLAGGEQFF.

This clonotype occurred a few times. The genes are TRBV12-3 or TRBV12-4 and TRBJ2-5, with TRBD2 matching 10 bases. V lost 4 bases, J lost 5 bases, and 7 bases stayed unmatched. The CDR3 sequence is 15 residues long. This chain's CDR3 is CASSSLAGAWETQYF. CDR3 DNA: TGTGCCAGCAGTTCTCTAGCGGGGGCATGGGAGACCCAGTACTTC.

The chain joins TRBV7-6 to TRBJ1-3; TRBD1 matches 7 bases. The CDR3 loop spans 16 amino acids. Trimming removed 3 bases from V and 3 bases from J; junction bases left unmatched: 8. Looked up from germline, CDR1 is SGHVS and CDR2 is FNYEAQ. The CDR3 DNA sequence: TGTGCCAGCAGCTTGAGCCTGACAGGGTTTGGAAACACCATATATTTT. Translated: CASSLSLTGFGNTIYF.

In its sample, this clonotype was seen a few times. This rearrangement joins TRBV27 to TRBJ1-5; the D is unclear. The CDR3 sequence is 13 residues long. Looked up from germline, CDR1 is MNHEY and CDR2 is SMNVEV (reference sequence). Trimming took off 6 bases at V and 4 bases at J, with 10 bases between the two ends. The CDR3 loop is CASSRIQNQPQHF. The CDR3 DNA reads TGTGCCAGCAGCCGAATACAGAATCAGCCCCAGCATTTT.

The J gene is TRBJ2-1, the V gene TRBV3-1; 8 positions agree with TRBD2. The CDR3 covers 16 residues. After removal of 1 base from V and 1 base from J, the junction contained 3 bases not matched to a gene. Germline lookup yields CDR1 LGHDT and CDR2 YNNKEL (reference sequence). The DNA of the CDR3 is TGTGCCAGCAGCCAAGGGGAGCGGGGGTCCTACAATGAGCAGTTCTTC. The encoded protein is CASSQGERGSYNEQFF.

The CDR3 region has the DNA TGTGCCAGCGTGGGACAGGTGAACACCGGGGAGCTGTTTTTT. Translating it yields CASVGQVNTGELFF. The chain recombines TRBV6-1 with TRBJ2-2; 8 bases map to TRBD1. In germline, CDR1 is MNHNS, CDR2 SASEGT. The CDR3 sequence is 14 residues long. Unmatched junction bases numbered 3, after V lost 8 bases and J lost 1 base.

The chain couples TRBV7-7 to TRBJ2-1, with D possibly matching TRBD1 (5 bases). The CDR3 spans 15 residues. CDR1 is SSHAT and CDR2 is FNYEAQ in the germline V gene (reference sequence). With 1 base removed from V and 3 bases from J, the gap between germline ends came to 10 bases. CDR3 nucleotide sequence: TGTGCCAGCAGCTTAGGGCAGGGAATCTACAATGAGCAGTTCTTC. Protein sequence: CASSLGQGIYNEQFF.

This clonotype was seen a handful of times. This rearrangement joins TRBV7-2 to TRBJ2-5; D gene uncertain. CDR3 size: 13 residues. The germline V and J ends were trimmed by 2 bases and 2 bases, with 6 bases remaining between them. Germline V gene data show CDR1 as SGHTA and CDR2 as FQGNSA. CDR3 loop: CASSLPTQETQYF. DNA for the CDR3: TGTGCCAGCAGCTTACCCACACAAGAGACCCAGTACTTC. The full variable domain, its missing parts supplied by reference TRBV7-2 and TRBJ2-5, is GAGVSQSPSNKVTEKGKDVELRCDPISGHTALYWYRQSLGQGLEFLIYFQGNSAPDKSGLPSDRFSAERTGGSVSTLTIQRTQQEDSAVYLCASSLPTQETQYFGPGTRLLVL.

The chain couples TRBV18 to TRBJ2-1, with TRBD1 as a possible D gene (6 bases). The CDR3 runs 17 residues. Trimming cost V 3 bases and J 4 bases, with 19 bases left between them. Germline CDR1 reads KGHSH; CDR2 reads LQKENI. The CDR3 DNA reads as TGTGCCAGCTCACCGGAGGAGAGAAGGGGGATATACAATGAGCAGTTCTTC. Protein sequence: CASSPEERRGIYNEQFF.

The table lists this clonotype with a few counts. This sequence joins TRBV4-1 and TRBJ2-3; 7 nucleotides line up with TRBD2. The CDR3 spans 14 residues. Germline CDR1 reads MGHRA; CDR2 reads YSYEKL. The ends lost 6 bases at V and 2 bases at J; junction bases unmatched: 5. The CDR3 DNA reads TGCGCCAGCAGGTCGCGGGGGTACACAGATACGCAGTATTTT. This codes for CASRSRGYTDTQYF.

Here the CDR3 reads CASSQPGRLAGGEQFF. CDR3 sequence (DNA): TGCGCCAGCAGCCAACCGGGGAGGCTAGCGGGAGGGGAGCAGTTCTTC. V and J are TRBV4-1 and TRBJ2-1; 12 bases align to TRBD2. The CDR3 totals 16 residues. The V gene end was trimmed by 2 bases and the J gene end by 10 bases; junction bases not matched to a gene: 9. Germline CDR1 and CDR2: MGHRA and YSYEKL.

This chain connects TRBV20-1 to TRBJ2-7; TRBD2 matches at 12 bases. In germline, CDR1 is DFQATT, CDR2 SNEGSKA (reference sequence). Germline trimming cut 0 bases from V and 4 bases from J; bases unmatched to any gene: 4. This CDR3 spans 15 amino acids. The DNA of the CDR3 is TGCAGTGCTAGAGATCTAGCGGGGGGGTCGTACGAGCAGTACGTC. Encoded protein: CSARDLAGGSYEQYV.

The DNA for the CDR3 is TGTGCCAGCAGCCTCACGAGGGACAGCTCCTACGAGCAGTACGTC. This translates into CASSLTRDSSYEQYV. The chain employs TRBV6-4 and TRBJ2-7; 7 nucleotides line up with TRBD1. The junction had 8 bases not matched to a gene; V was cut back by 6 bases and J by 0 bases. The CDR3 length is 15 residues. Per the germline V gene, CDR1 is MRHNA and CDR2 is SNTAGT.